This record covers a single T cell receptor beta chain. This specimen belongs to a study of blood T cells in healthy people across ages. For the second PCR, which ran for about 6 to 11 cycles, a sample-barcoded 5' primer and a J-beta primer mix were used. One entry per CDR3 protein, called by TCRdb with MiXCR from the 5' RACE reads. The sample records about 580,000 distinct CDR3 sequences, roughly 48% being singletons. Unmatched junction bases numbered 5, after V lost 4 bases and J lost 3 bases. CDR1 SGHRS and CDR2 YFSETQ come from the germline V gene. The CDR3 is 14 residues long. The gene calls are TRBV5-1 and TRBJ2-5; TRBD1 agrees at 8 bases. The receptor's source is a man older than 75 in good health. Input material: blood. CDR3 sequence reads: CASSNTDREETQYF. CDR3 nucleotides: TGCGCCAGCAGCAACACGGACAGGGAAGAGACCCAGTACTTC.